This T cell receptor (beta chain) was recorded in a study of blood T cells in healthy people across ages. Study in general: For every two T cells, template switching captured about one barcoded beta molecule. The study's findings and limits: From one million sequenced T cells, diversity estimates were lower bounds.

CDR1 PRHDT and CDR2 FYEKMQ come from the germline V gene (reference sequence). The CDR3 loop spans 15 amino acids. Between the trimmed V and J ends, which lost 3 bases and 7 bases, there was a span of 18 bases. This clonotype was observed a handful of times. Its antigen remains unknown. The study isolated at least 6 million PBMCs from each sample. Sample-barcoded 5' priming and a J-beta primer mix drove a second PCR of about 6 to 12 cycles. TCRdb reprocessed the 5' RACE reads with MiXCR, giving one entry per CDR3 protein. In the table there are about a million distinct CDR3 sequences, roughly half of which are singletons.

The receptor's source is a woman aged 60-75 years in good health. Sequencing input: blood. This chain connects TRBV13 to TRBJ1-2; possibly TRBD1 for D (6 bases). For the CDR3, the DNA is TGTGCCAGCAGCTTTAATTTAGGGGGGGCCGGTGGCTACACCTTC. Translation gives CASSFNLGGAGGYTF.